This T cell receptor beta chain stems from a study of blood T cell repertoires in COVID-19. The overall study: Samples came from the United States, Italy and Spain, spanning acute and convalescent COVID-19.

Only a few counts were recorded for this clone. Original data processing: Nucleated cell number was recorded as an estimate derived from reference gene primer amplification. Profiling relied on immunoSEQ multiplex PCR, and the TCRdb table lists in-frame clones only, not all of them. That table gives V, J and clone size, and the DNA gave D and trimming. The sample gives 150,000 or so clones, 82% of which show up once; around 15% is in the top ten. This CDR3 spans 15 amino acids. Trimming at V came to 1 base and at J to 5 bases, leaving 7 bases not matched to a gene. Germline V gene data show CDR1 as SEHNR and CDR2 as FQNEAQ (reference sequence).

The receptor comes from a human donor with acute or convalescent COVID-19. The donor label of this sample is uncertain. The V call is TRBV7-9, the J call TRBJ2-5; the match to TRBD1 covers 7 bases. Sequenced sample: peripheral blood. The CDR3 DNA follows: TGTGCCAGCAGCTTAGAGGGGGCCAGCACGGAGACCCAGTACTTC. Its translation: CASSLEGASTETQYF.